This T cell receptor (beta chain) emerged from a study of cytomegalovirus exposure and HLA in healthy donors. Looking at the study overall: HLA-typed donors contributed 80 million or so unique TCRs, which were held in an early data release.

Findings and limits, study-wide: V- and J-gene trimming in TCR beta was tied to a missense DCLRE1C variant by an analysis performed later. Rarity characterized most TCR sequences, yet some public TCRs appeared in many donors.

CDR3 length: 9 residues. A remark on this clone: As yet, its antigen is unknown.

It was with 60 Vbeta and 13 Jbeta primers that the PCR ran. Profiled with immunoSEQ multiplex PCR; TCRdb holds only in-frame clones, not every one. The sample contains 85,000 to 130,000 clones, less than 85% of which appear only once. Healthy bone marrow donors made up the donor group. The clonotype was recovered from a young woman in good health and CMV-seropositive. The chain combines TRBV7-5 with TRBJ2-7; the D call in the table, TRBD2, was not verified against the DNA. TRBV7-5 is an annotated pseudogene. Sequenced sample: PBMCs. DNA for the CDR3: TGTGCCCACTACGGCGAGCAGTACTTC. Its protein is CAHYGEQYF.